The 31 T cell receptor beta chains below all came from one sample that was sequenced in a study of CD8+ T cells in alopecia areata. Sequencing used cDNA as its template, made by extracting RNA and reverse transcribing it. Sequencing was performed with immunoSEQ multiplex PCR; in TCRdb, only in-frame clones are kept and a portion is missing. The repertoire consists of about 200,000 clones, with 50% to 75% occurring once and the leading ten covering around 4.3%. Treatment specified: oral pan-JAK inhibitor, 5-10 mg twice daily. This specimen consisted of CD4+ T cells sorted from blood, obtained at week 4, from a patient treated with tofacitinib. These receptors were obtained from a human donor with alopecia areata.

To note about this clone: Relative to the germline gene, one junction end is altered; a read error may explain this. V usage is TRBV15 and J usage is TRBJ2-7; D not resolved. CDR1 is LNHNV, CDR2 YYDKDF, per germline (reference sequence). The length of the CDR3 is 12 residues. CDR3 protein: CATSRDRRTARF. CDR3 in DNA: TGTGCCACCAGCAGAGATCGGAGAACGGCTCGCTTC.

The rearrangement links TRBV2 to TRBJ2-1; 8 nucleotides match TRBD2. Germline CDR1 and CDR2: SNHLY and FYNNEI. The CDR3 loop spans 15 amino acids. With 7 bases clipped from V and 12 bases from J, the junction kept 17 bases outside the gene matches. The CDR3 region has the DNA TGTGCCAGCACCCCGGGAGCGGGGGCCATCATCCGGCAGTTCTTC. Amino acid sequence: CASTPGAGAIIRQFF. Full variable domain (outside the CDR3, taken from reference TRBV2 and TRBJ2-1): EPEVTQTPSHQVTQMGQEVILRCVPISNHLYFYWYRQILGQKVEFLVSFYNNEISEKSEIFDDQFSVERPDGSNFTLKIRSTKLEDSAMYFCASTPGAGAIIRQFFGPGTRLTVL.

This clone was seen more than once but under ten times. This chain links TRBV6-1 with TRBJ2-7; TRBD1 agrees at 9 bases. Trimming took 4 bases from V and 2 from J; bases not matched to a gene: 6. Germline CDR1 and CDR2: MNHNS and SASEGT. The length of the CDR3 is 15 residues. As DNA, the CDR3 is TGTGCCAGCAGTGCATCCGGGACAGGGACCTACGAGCAGTACTTC. Translated, it gives CASSASGTGTYEQYF.

This rearrangement joins TRBV7-9 to TRBJ1-6; D gene unclear. Germline V lookup: CDR1 SEHNR, CDR2 FQNEAQ (reference sequence). V lost 1 base and J 10 bases, leaving 2 bases between the germline ends. The length of the CDR3 is 11 residues. For the CDR3, the DNA is TGTGCCAGCAGCTTAGAATCACCCCTCCACTTT. It specifies CASSLESPLHF. The whole variable domain, filled in from reference TRBV7-9 and TRBJ1-6, reads DTGVSQNPRHKITKRGQNVTFRCDPISEHNRLYWYRQTLGQGPEFLTYFQNEAQLEKSRLLSDRFSAERPKGSFSTLEIQRTEQGDSAMYLCASSLESPLHFGNGTRLTVT.

The genes are TRBV19 and TRBJ2-1; D may be TRBD1 (5 bases). This CDR3 spans 13 amino acids. In germline, CDR1 is LNHDA, CDR2 SQIVND (reference sequence). Trimming took 7 bases from V and 4 from J, leaving 11 bases between them. The chain's CDR3 is CASKKGPYNEQFF. The CDR3 coding sequence is TGTGCCAGTAAAAAGGGGCCATACAATGAGCAGTTCTTC.

The chain uses TRBV6-5 and TRBJ2-1; possible D gene TRBD1, 6 bases. The CDR3 has 13 residues. The germline V gene encodes CDR1 MNHEY and CDR2 SVGAGI. V lost 2 bases, J lost 10 bases, and 12 bases lay in between. As DNA, the CDR3 is TGTGCCAGCAGTTACCGGGCCCAGGGGGAGCAGTTCTTC. It translates to CASSYRAQGEQFF.

The chain is built from TRBV2 and TRBJ2-5; tentatively, D is TRBD1 (6 bases). The CDR3 has 12 amino acids. Germline CDR1 and CDR2: SNHLY and FYNNEI. V was pared by 9 bases and J by 5 bases, with 13 bases between. For the CDR3, the DNA is TGTGCCAGTGCGACAGGTGCGGAGACCCAGTACTTC. Translation: CASATGAETQYF.

The chain is built from TRBV6-5 and TRBJ2-7; 7 nucleotides agree with TRBD1. The CDR3 loop spans 14 amino acids. Germline V lookup: CDR1 MNHEY, CDR2 SVGAGI. The V gene end was trimmed by 6 bases and the J gene end by 2 bases; junction bases not matched to a gene: 7. The CDR3 is CASRRGQLPYEQYF. The CDR3 DNA reads TGTGCCAGCAGGAGGGGACAGCTGCCCTACGAGCAGTACTTC.

The chain joins TRBV9 to TRBJ2-5, with D maybe TRBD1 (5 bases). The V end was cut by 0 bases, the J end by 2 bases, with 11 bases between. The CDR3 length is 15 residues. CDR1 is SGDLS and CDR2 is YYNGEE in the germline V gene. The CDR3 here is CASSVGPQAQETQYF. CDR3 bases: TGTGCCAGCAGCGTAGGGCCACAGGCTCAAGAGACCCAGTACTTC.

The rearrangement uses TRBV13 and TRBJ2-7, with D tentatively TRBD1 or TRBD2 (5 bases each). From germline, CDR1 is PRHDT and CDR2 FYEKMQ (reference sequence). V was trimmed by 5 bases and J by 2 bases, leaving 13 bases between them. CDR3 length: 14 amino acids. The CDR3 region is CASSPGPIPYEQYF. CDR3 nucleotides: TGTGCCAGCAGCCCGGGACCGATCCCCTACGAGCAGTACTTC.

The chain carries TRBV6-5 and TRBJ2-5; a possible D gene is TRBD1 (5 bases). The CDR3 consists of 13 residues. Deletions cut 4 bases from V and 1 base from J, with 7 bases between. In germline, CDR1 is MNHEY, CDR2 SVGAGI. The CDR3 is CASSWGLQETQYF. The CDR3 region has the DNA TGTGCCAGCAGTTGGGGCCTCCAAGAGACCCAGTACTTC.

The chain couples TRBV15 to TRBJ2-1, with D possibly matching TRBD1 (6 bases). V lost 7 bases to trimming and J lost 5 bases, with 12 bases between them. This CDR3 contains 13 residues. Germline CDR1 reads LNHNV; CDR2 reads YYDKDF (reference sequence). The CDR3 loop reads CATNLDSNNEQFF. The CDR3, as DNA: TGTGCCACCAACCTGGACAGTAACAATGAGCAGTTCTTC.

This clone was seen only a few times. In DNA form, the CDR3 reads TGCGCCAGCAGCCGGACTAGCGGGGGGGCCGGGGAGACCCAGTACTTC. This translates into CASSRTSGGAGETQYF. The rearrangement links TRBV4-3 to TRBJ2-5, with 15 bases fitting TRBD2. Germline CDR1 is LGHNA and CDR2 is YSLEER. V was pared by 4 bases and J by 5 bases, with 5 bases of the junction left unmatched. The CDR3 is 16 residues long.

V gene TRBV5-6 combines with J gene TRBJ1-5, with D hard to call. Germline V gives CDR1 SGHDT, CDR2 YYEEEE. The CDR3 spans 13 residues. The ends were cut back, 1 base at V and 4 bases at J, with 6 bases in the middle. DNA for the CDR3: TGTGCCAGCAGCTTGATAGGTAATCAGCCCCAGCATTTT. This encodes CASSLIGNQPQHF.

CDR3 coding DNA: TGTGCCAGCAGTTTTGCGGGGGGGCCTCGAGAGACCCAGTACTTC. Its protein is CASSFAGGPRETQYF. This chain joins TRBV7-2 and TRBJ2-5; 9 bases map to TRBD2. The V segment lost 6 bases and the J segment 4 bases; nucleotides outside the gene matches: 9. This CDR3 contains 15 residues. The germline V gene encodes CDR1 SGHTA and CDR2 FQGNSA.

This chain uses TRBV7-2 with TRBJ1-1; D not certain. Germline V gene data show CDR1 as SGHTA and CDR2 as FQGNSA. Trimming removed 5 bases at V and 4 bases at J, with 8 bases between. The CDR3 consists of 12 residues. The CDR3 sequence is CASSEYGTEAFF. In DNA form, the CDR3 reads TGTGCCAGCAGCGAATACGGCACTGAAGCTTTCTTT.

The genes are TRBV7-2 and TRBJ1-1, with D unclear. CDR1 SGHTA and CDR2 FQGNSA come from the germline V gene. Trimming removed 6 bases from V and 1 base from J, with 18 bases in between. The CDR3 spans 16 residues. The CDR3 DNA reads as TGTGCCAGCAGAAGAATGGTTGGGGTACCGAACACTGAAGCTTTCTTT. Translation gives CASRRMVGVPNTEAFF.

This clone has just a few counts. V gene TRBV30 combines with J gene TRBJ1-4; D might be TRBD1 (6 bases). This CDR3 is built from 14 residues. Germline-derived CDR1 and CDR2 are GTSNPN and SVGIG (reference sequence). The V end was cut by 0 bases, the J end by 6 bases, with 11 bases between. The CDR3 DNA follows: TGTGCCTGGAGTGTTTGGGGGCCTGATGAAAAACTGTTTTTT. It yields the protein CAWSVWGPDEKLFF.

The chain combines TRBV7-2 with TRBJ1-5; 7 bases match TRBD1. The CDR3 has 14 residues. Germline trimming cut 3 bases from V and 7 bases from J; bases unmatched to any gene: 6. The germline CDR1 and CDR2 sequences are SGHTA and FQGNSA. Written as DNA, the CDR3 is TGTGCCAGCAGCTTCAGGGGGAATGGGCAGCCCCAGCATTTT. Its translation is CASSFRGNGQPQHF.

V gene TRBV6-5 combines with J gene TRBJ1-1; D gene unclear. The germline CDR1 and CDR2 sequences are MNHEY and SVGAGI. V was shortened by 0 bases and J by 1 base, with 9 bases between the two germline ends. This CDR3 has 15 residues. As DNA, the CDR3 is TGTGCCAGCAGTTACTCGCTGGGTACGAACACTGAAGCTTTCTTT. Residues: CASSYSLGTNTEAFF.

The chain couples TRBV5-1 to TRBJ1-1; tentatively, D is TRBD1 (5 bases). The germline V gene encodes CDR1 SGHRS and CDR2 YFSETQ. The CDR3 totals 16 residues. With 1 base removed from V and 1 base from J, the gap between germline ends came to 14 bases. CDR3 sequence: CASSLLTGGKNTEAFF. CDR3 in DNA: TGCGCCAGCAGCTTGTTAACCGGGGGAAAGAACACTGAAGCTTTCTTT.

In the case of this clone: Other DNA sequences within the sample encode an identical CDR3. The genes are TRBV2 and TRBJ2-7; D not certain. V lost 6 bases and J lost 0, with 3 bases in between. The CDR3 is 11 residues long. The germline CDR1 and CDR2 sequences are SNHLY and FYNNEI. CDR3 nucleotides: TGTGCCAGCAGCTTCTCCTACGAGCAGTACTTC. Its translation is CASSFSYEQYF.

The rearrangement links TRBV11-3 to TRBJ1-5; no definite D call. The CDR3 loop spans 14 amino acids. Germline lookup yields CDR1 SGHNT and CDR2 YENEEA. The ends were cut back, 4 bases at V and 0 bases at J, with 7 bases in the middle. In DNA form, the CDR3 reads TGTGCCAGCAGCTGGGAGGTTAGCAATCAGCCCCAGCATTTT. Protein sequence: CASSWEVSNQPQHF.

There are a few counts of this clone. V and J are TRBV7-2 and TRBJ2-3; TRBD2 matches at 7 bases. CDR1 SGHTA and CDR2 FQGNSA come from the germline V gene. The CDR3 has 14 residues. Losses at the gene ends were 4 bases for V and 3 bases for J; bases not matched to a gene: 4. This CDR3 is CASSWGGGTDTQYF. CDR3 DNA: TGTGCCAGCAGCTGGGGCGGGGGTACAGATACGCAGTATTTT.

This chain uses TRBV19 with TRBJ1-2, with D possibly matching TRBD1 (6 bases). CDR1 and CDR2 (germline): LNHDA, SQIVND (reference sequence). This CDR3 spans 12 amino acids. The V gene lost 9 bases and the J gene lost 7 bases, with 15 bases spanning the gap. The CDR3 sequence: CASLGQSRGYTF. Written as DNA, the CDR3 is TGTGCCAGCCTTGGACAGAGTCGTGGCTACACCTTC.

The chain is built from TRBV11-2 and TRBJ1-2; D call uncertain. V was pared by 5 bases and J by 5 bases, with 18 bases between. Per the germline V gene, CDR1 is SGHAT and CDR2 is FQNNGV. This CDR3 region has 15 residues. The CDR3 region is CASSPSERLGYGYTF. In DNA, the CDR3 is TGTGCCAGCAGCCCCTCAGAGCGCCTCGGGTATGGCTACACCTTC.

The chain joins TRBV9 to TRBJ2-3, with 10 bases identical to TRBD1. This CDR3 contains 15 residues. CDR1 is SGDLS, CDR2 YYNGEE, per germline. J was trimmed by 4 bases and V by 0 bases; bases with no gene match: 2. CDR3 sequence reads: CASSVEGQGSDTQYF. The CDR3 coding sequence is TGTGCCAGCAGCGTAGAGGGACAGGGGTCAGATACGCAGTATTTT. Complete variable domain (other parts from reference TRBV9 and TRBJ2-3): DSGVTQTPKHLITATGQRVTLRCSPRSGDLSVYWYQQSLDQGLQFLIQYYNGEERAKGNILERFSAQQFPDLHSELNLSSLELGDSALYFCASSVEGQGSDTQYFGPGTRLTVL.

The V and J genes are TRBV27 and TRBJ1-6; a weak D match, TRBD1 (5 bases). CDR1 and CDR2 (germline): MNHEY, SMNVEV (reference sequence). This CDR3 is built from 17 residues. The V and J ends lost 3 bases and 0 bases respectively, with 12 bases between them. The DNA for the CDR3 is TGTGCCAGCAGTTTTAGTCGACAGAGCTCCTATAATTCACCCCTCCACTTT. Translation: CASSFSRQSSYNSPLHF.

The sample holds a few counts of this clone. The CDR3 sequence: CASSFGSGLFETQYF. CDR3 bases: TGTGCCAGCAGCTTTGGATCGGGACTTTTCGAGACCCAGTACTTC. The J gene is TRBJ2-5, the V gene TRBV7-2; D perhaps matches TRBD2 (6 bases). The CDR3 extends over 15 amino acids. The V gene lost 3 bases and the J gene lost 5 bases, with 16 bases spanning the gap. The germline gives CDR1 SGHTA, CDR2 FQGNSA.

The chain couples TRBV12-1 to TRBJ2-5; the table assigns TRBD2, which was not confirmed against the DNA. TRBV12-1 represents a pseudogene. The CDR3 covers 16 residues. CDR3 in DNA: TGTGCCAGCAGCCCCAGACTAGCCAAGCTAGAAGAGACCCAGTACTTC. Protein: CASSPRLAKLEETQYF.

The V gene is TRBV5-1, the J gene TRBJ1-4, with a tentative D call TRBD1 (5 bases). CDR3 length equals 14 residues. The germline gives CDR1 SGHRS, CDR2 YFSETQ. The V and J ends lost 3 bases and 5 bases respectively, with 11 bases between them. The CDR3: CASSSGTVNEKLFF. CDR3 coding DNA: TGCGCCAGCAGCTCCGGGACGGTCAATGAAAAACTGTTTTTT.